What follows is one T cell receptor beta chain and its context. This clonotype was detected many times. Its antigen remains unidentified. No quality values exist for individual bases; no much larger clone is one base distant. Amplification of TCR beta CDR3 regions was carried out from RNA transcripts. A first-round RT-PCR of the TCR CDR3 used the HTBI primer set with the Qiagen OneStep RT-PCR kit. A second multiplex PCR round built the libraries, followed by size selection and purification. Libraries were sequenced paired-end with 100 bp reads on an Illumina HiSeq2000. Regarding the original processing steps: Raw data were processed with SOAPnuke, discarding reads with adapters, uncalled bases, mean Phred below 15, or no exact constant-primer or identifier match. High-quality paired reads were merged with COPE v1.2.5, and unique nucleotide sequences were defined as clonotypes. MiTCR v1.1 was used to align the clonotypes against IMGT TRBV, TRBD and TRBJ reference segments. The analysis included only V-J combinations with a frequency above 0.0001, which together covered roughly 99% of the repertoires. A TCS score was defined as the ratio of F50 (clonal expansion) to E x V (chaos), with BLOSUM62-based TCRdist applied between CDR3 peptides within each V-J. Welch's t-statistics and random forest reduced some 510 V-J features to 10 to 15, which were used in a naive Bayes classifier (R e1071). Using fastp at Q25 and MiXCR, TCRdb reprocessed the public reads and kept productive beta chains. Identical CDR3 protein sequences are pooled into one entry, listed with their most common genes and DNA. The V and J calls and clone size come from TCRdb's table, not from the authors' own analysis. Across this sample there are about 340,000 distinct CDR3 sequences, with about 20% seen only once. Of the sample, under 55% is held by the ten largest clones.

Stable Graves' hyperthyroidism was defined as the absence of progression to ophthalmopathy over 18 months of follow-up. The hyperthyroidism patients were between 18 and 65 years old and newly diagnosed, with a disease duration of less than 2 months. Patients with uncontrolled infections, other autoimmune diseases, pregnancy or lactation were excluded. Diagnoses were based on clinical symptoms, serum thyroxine and TRAb, thyroid ultrasound and orbital computed tomography. Ficoll-Paque density gradient centrifugation was used to isolate PBMCs from around 9.1 ml of fresh peripheral blood. Trizol reagent was used to extract total RNA, and RNA quality was then checked on an Agilent 2100 Bioanalyzer. These data originate in a study of T cells in Graves' hyperthyroidism and ophthalmopathy (dated by TCRdb to the late 2010s). Study-level background: Peripheral blood samples were taken at the time of initial diagnosis, prior to any treatment. To identify distinguishing TCR V-J signatures, a discovery cohort of about 100 patients was used, comprising 43 with Graves' ophthalmopathy and 57 with stable Graves' hyperthyroidism. Prospective prediction of ophthalmopathy was tested in an independent validation cohort consisting of 18 to 20 hyperthyroidism patients and 15 to 17 patients who later progressed to ophthalmopathy. The 95 to 100 discovery patients were randomly divided into training and test sets at a 7:3 ratio. In about 6 Graves' hyperthyroidism patients, the study also compared T-cell repertoires from thyroid tissue with T-cell repertoires from blood. Following sampling, methimazole starting at 30 mg daily was given to hyperthyroidism patients, and high-dose intravenous methylprednisolone was given to ophthalmopathy patients. TCR Vbeta CDR3 sequencing of fewer than 150 peripheral blood samples (roughly 41 ophthalmopathy, approximately 80 hyperthyroidism and about 17 progressor patients) is reported in the paper.

There are 15 amino acids in the CDR3, from cysteine to phenylalanine inclusive. Only CDR3 DNA is held: 45 bases, read in frame from base 1. Trimming takes 4 bases off V and 6 bases off J; junction bases not matched to a gene: 5. Broader findings and caveats from the paper: Sample size was not statistically predetermined, and blinding of investigators to group allocation was not performed. In validation, progression to ophthalmopathy was predicted by the model with roughly 69% sensitivity and roughly 76% specificity, a median of approximately 6.5 months before onset. A model built on a 13 V-J signature distinguished ophthalmopathy from stable hyperthyroidism, reaching 87.88% sensitivity and about 81% specificity in cross-validation and 80%/75% in testing. Blood samples also contained most of the expanded thyroid clonotypes (frequency above 0.001), which suggests that blood repertoires may reflect thyroid immune responses.

The TCR was taken from a woman between 45 and 65 years old with Graves' hyperthyroidism. The chain is made from TRBV12-3 or TRBV12-4 and TRBJ1-5; 11 middle bases align to TRBD1. Sequencing was performed on blood. The DNA reads as follows: TGTGCCAGCAGTTGGGGACAGGGGGTGGGTCAGCCCCAGCATTTT. The encoded protein is CASSWGQGVGQPQHF.